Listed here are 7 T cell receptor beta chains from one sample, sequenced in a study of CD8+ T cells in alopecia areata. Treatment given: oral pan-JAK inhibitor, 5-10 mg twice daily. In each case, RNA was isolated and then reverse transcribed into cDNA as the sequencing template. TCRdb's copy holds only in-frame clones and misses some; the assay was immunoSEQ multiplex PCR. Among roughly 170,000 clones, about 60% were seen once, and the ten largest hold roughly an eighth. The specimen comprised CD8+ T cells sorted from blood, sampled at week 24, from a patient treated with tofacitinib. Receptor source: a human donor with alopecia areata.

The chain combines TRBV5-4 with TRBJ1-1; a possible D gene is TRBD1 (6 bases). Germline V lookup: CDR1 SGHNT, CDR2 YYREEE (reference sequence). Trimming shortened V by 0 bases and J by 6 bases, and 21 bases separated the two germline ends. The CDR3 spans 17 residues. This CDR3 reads CASSLGRTAVESAEAFF. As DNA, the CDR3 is TGTGCCAGCAGCTTGGGTCGGACAGCGGTGGAGAGCGCTGAAGCTTTCTTT.

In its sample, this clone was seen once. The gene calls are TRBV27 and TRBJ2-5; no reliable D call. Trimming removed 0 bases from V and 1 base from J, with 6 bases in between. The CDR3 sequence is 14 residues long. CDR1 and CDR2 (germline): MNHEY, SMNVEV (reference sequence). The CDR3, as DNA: TGTGCCAGCAGTTTATCGGCGGTCCAAGAGACCCAGTACTTC. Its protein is CASSLSAVQETQYF.

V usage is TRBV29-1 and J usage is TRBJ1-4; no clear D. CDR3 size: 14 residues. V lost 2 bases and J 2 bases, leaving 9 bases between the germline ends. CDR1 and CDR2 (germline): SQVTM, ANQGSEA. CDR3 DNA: TGCAGCGTTGAAACCGAGGGCACTAATGAAAAACTGTTTTTT. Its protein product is CSVETEGTNEKLFF. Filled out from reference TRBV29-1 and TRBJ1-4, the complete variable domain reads SAVISQKPSRDICQRGTSLTIQCQVDSQVTMMFWYRQQPGQSLTLIATANQGSEATYESGFVIDKFPISRPNLTFSTLTVSNMSPEDSSIYLCSVETEGTNEKLFFGSGTQLSVL.

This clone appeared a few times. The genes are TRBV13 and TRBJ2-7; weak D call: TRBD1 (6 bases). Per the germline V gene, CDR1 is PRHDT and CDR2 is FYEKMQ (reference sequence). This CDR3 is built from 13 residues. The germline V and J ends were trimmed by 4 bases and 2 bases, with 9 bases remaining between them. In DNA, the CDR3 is TGTGCCAGCAGCTCTAGGACAGCCTACGAGCAGTACTTC. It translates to CASSSRTAYEQYF.

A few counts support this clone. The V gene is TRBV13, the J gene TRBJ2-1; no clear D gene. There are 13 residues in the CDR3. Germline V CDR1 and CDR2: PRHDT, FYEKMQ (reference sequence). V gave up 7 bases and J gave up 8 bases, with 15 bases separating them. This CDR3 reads CASTIGRTDEQFF. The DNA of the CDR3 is TGTGCCAGCACCATCGGCAGGACCGATGAGCAGTTCTTC.

The CDR3 DNA reads TGTGCCAGCAGTTACTCGGGCAGGAACACCGGGGAGCTGTTTTTT. It codes for CASSYSGRNTGELFF. V gene TRBV6-5 combines with J gene TRBJ2-2; D not resolved. This CDR3 spans 15 amino acids. V dropped 0 bases and J dropped 1 base, with 6 bases sitting between them. Germline V CDR1 and CDR2: MNHEY, SVGAGI.

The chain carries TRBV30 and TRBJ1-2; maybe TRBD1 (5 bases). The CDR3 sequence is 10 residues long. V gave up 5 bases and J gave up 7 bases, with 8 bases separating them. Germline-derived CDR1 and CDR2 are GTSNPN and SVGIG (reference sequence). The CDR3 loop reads CAWQGGGYTF. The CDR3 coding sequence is TGTGCCTGGCAGGGTGGTGGCTACACCTTC.